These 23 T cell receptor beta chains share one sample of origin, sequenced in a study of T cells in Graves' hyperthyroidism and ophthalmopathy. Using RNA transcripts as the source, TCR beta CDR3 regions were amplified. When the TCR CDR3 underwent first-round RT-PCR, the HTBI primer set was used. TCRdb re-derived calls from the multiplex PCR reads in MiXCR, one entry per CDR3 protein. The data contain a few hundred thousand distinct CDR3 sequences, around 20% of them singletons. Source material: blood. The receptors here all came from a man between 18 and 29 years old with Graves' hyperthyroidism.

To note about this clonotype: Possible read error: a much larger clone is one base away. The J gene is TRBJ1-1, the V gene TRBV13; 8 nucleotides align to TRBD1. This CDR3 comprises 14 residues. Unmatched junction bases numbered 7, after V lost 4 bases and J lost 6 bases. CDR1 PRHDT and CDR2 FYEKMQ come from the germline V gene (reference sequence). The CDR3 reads CASSSDRALAEAFF. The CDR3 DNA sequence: TGTGCCAGCAGCTCGGACAGGGCCCTGGCTGAAGCTTTCTTT. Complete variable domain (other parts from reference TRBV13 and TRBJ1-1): AAGVIQSPRHLIKEKRETATLKCYPIPRHDTVYWYQQGPGQDPQFLISFYEKMQSDKGSIPDRFSAQQFSDYHSELNMSSLELGDSALYFCASSSDRALAEAFFGQGTRLTVV.

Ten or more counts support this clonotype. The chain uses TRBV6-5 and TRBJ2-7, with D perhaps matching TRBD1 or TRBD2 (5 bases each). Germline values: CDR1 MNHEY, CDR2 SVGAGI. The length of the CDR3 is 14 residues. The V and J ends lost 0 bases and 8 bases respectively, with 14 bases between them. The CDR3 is CASSYSNRGAKQYF. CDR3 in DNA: TGTGCCAGCAGTTACTCGAATAGGGGAGCCAAGCAGTACTTC.

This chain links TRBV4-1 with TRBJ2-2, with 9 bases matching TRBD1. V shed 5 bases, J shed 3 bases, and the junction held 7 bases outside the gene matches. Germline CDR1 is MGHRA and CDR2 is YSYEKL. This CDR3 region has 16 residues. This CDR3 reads CASSSVGQGHTGELFF. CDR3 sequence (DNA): TGCGCCAGCAGCAGTGTGGGACAGGGCCACACCGGGGAGCTGTTTTTT.

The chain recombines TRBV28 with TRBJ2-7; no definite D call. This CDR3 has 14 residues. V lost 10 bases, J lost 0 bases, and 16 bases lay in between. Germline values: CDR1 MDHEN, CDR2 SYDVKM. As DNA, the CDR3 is TGTGCCACATCAAACCAGTTCGGCTCCTACGAGCAGTACTTC. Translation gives CATSNQFGSYEQYF.

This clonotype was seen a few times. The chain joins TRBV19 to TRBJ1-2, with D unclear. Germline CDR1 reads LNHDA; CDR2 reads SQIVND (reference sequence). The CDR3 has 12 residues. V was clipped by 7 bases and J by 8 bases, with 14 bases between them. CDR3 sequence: CASNRFGLGYTF. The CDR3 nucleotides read TGTGCCAGTAACCGTTTTGGTCTGGGCTACACCTTC. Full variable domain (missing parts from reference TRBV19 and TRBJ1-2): DGGITQSPKYLFRKEGQNVTLSCEQNLNHDAMYWYRQDPGQGLRLIYYSQIVNDFQKGDIAEGYSVSREKKESFPLTVTSAQKNPTAFYLCASNRFGLGYTFGSGTRLTVV.

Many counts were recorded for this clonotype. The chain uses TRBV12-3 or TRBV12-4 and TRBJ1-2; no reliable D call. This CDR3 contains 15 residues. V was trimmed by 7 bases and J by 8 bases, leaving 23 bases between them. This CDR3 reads CASTPTHERHHGYTF. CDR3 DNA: TGTGCCAGCACCCCAACTCATGAAAGACACCACGGCTACACCTTC.

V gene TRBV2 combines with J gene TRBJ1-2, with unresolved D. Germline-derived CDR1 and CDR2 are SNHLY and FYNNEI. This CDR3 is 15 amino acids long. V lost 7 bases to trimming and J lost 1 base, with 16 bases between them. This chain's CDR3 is CASTIDLSFNYGYTF. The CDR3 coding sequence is TGTGCCAGCACCATTGATCTCTCCTTTAACTATGGCTACACCTTC.

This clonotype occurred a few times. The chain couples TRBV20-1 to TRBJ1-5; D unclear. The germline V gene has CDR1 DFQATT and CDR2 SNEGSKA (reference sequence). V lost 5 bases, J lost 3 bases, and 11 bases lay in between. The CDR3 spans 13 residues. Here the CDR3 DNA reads TGCAGTGCTCTTCTGGGTTTCAATCAGCCCCAGCATTTT. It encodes CSALLGFNQPQHF.

The CDR3 reads CASSYSGPEVGYTF. The CDR3, as DNA: TGCGCCAGCAGCTACTCGGGACCGGAAGTCGGCTACACCTTC. V gene TRBV5-1 combines with J gene TRBJ1-2; D perhaps matches TRBD1 (5 bases). The germline CDR1 and CDR2 sequences are SGHRS and YFSETQ. The CDR3 has 14 amino acids. V lost 3 bases and J 8 bases, leaving 17 bases between the germline ends.

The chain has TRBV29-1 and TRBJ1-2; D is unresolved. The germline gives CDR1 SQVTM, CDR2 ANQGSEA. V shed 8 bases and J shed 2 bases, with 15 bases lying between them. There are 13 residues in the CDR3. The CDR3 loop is CSSSQSGNYGYTF. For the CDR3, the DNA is TGCAGCTCGAGCCAGTCGGGGAACTATGGCTACACCTTC.

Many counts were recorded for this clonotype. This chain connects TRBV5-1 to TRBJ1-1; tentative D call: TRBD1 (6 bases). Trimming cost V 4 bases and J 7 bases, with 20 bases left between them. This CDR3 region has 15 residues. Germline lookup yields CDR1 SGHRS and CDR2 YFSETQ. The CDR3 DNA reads TGCGCCAGCAGCACCAGCAGGGGCAGGGAGAATGAAGCTTTCTTT. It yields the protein CASSTSRGRENEAFF.

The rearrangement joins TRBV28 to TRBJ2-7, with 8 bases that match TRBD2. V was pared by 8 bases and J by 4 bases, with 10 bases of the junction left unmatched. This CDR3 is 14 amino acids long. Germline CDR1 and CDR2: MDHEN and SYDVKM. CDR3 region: CASRSGTLIYEQYF. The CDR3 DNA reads TGTGCCAGCCGTAGCGGGACCCTCATTTACGAGCAGTACTTC. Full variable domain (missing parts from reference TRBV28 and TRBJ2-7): DVKVTQSSRYLVKRTGEKVFLECVQDMDHENMFWYRQDPGLGLRLIYFSYDVKMKEKGDIPEGYSVSREKKERFSLILESASTNQTSMYLCASRSGTLIYEQYFGPGTRLTVT.

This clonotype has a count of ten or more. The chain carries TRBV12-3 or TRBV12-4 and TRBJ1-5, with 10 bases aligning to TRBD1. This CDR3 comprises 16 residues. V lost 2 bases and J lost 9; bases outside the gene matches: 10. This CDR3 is CASSLWDRGQRWPQHF. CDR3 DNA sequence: TGTGCCAGCAGTTTATGGGACAGGGGCCAAAGGTGGCCCCAGCATTTT.

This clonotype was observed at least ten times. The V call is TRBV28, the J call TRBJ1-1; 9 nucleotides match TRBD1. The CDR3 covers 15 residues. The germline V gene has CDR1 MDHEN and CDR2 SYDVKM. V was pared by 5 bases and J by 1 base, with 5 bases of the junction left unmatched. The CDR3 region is CASSPSTGGNTEAFF. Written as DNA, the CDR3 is TGTGCCAGCAGTCCCTCGACAGGGGGGAACACTGAAGCTTTCTTT. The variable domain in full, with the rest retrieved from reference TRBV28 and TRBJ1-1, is DVKVTQSSRYLVKRTGEKVFLECVQDMDHENMFWYRQDPGLGLRLIYFSYDVKMKEKGDIPEGYSVSREKKERFSLILESASTNQTSMYLCASSPSTGGNTEAFFGQGTRLTVV.

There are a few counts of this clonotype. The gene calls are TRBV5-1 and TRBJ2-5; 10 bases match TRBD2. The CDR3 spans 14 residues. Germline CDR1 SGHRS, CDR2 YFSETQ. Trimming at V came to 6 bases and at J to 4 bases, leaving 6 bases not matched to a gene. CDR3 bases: TGCGCCAGCAAAAGCGGGGGGGCCAGAGAGACCCAGTACTTC. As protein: CASKSGGARETQYF.

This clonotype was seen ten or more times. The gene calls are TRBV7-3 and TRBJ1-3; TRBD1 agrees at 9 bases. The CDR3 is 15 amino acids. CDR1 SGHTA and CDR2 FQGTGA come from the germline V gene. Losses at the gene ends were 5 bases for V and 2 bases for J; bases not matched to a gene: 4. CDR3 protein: CASSARDRAGNTIYF. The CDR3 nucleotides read TGTGCCAGCAGCGCCCGGGACAGGGCTGGAAACACCATATATTTT.

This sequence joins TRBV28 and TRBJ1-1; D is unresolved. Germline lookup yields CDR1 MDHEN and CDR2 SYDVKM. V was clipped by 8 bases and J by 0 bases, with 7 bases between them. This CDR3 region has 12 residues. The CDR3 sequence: CASLGLNTEAFF. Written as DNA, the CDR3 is TGTGCCAGCTTGGGCCTGAACACTGAAGCTTTCTTT.

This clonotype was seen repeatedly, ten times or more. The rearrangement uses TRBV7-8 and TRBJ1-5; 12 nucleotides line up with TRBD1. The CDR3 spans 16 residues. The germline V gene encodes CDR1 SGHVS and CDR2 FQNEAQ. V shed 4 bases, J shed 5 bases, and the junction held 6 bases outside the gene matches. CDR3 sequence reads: CASSYTGTGGHQPQHF. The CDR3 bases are TGTGCCAGCAGCTACACCGGGACAGGGGGCCATCAGCCCCAGCATTTT.

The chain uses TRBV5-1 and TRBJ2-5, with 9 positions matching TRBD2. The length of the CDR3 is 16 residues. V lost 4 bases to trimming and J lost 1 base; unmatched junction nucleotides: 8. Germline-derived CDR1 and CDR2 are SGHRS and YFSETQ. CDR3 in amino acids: CASSIRAAGGQETQYF. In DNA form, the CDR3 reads TGCGCCAGCAGCATTCGAGCAGCGGGGGGCCAAGAGACCCAGTACTTC.

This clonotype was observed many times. CDR3 protein: CASSPHSGAGVPKYF. In DNA, the CDR3 is TGTGCCAGCAGCCCACATTCGGGAGCGGGGGTCCCTAAATACTTC. The V and J genes are TRBV13 and TRBJ2-7; 8 bases match TRBD2. Looked up from germline, CDR1 is PRHDT and CDR2 is FYEKMQ (reference sequence). The CDR3 totals 15 residues. V trimming: 5 bases; J trimming: 13 bases; junction bases outside the gene matches: 19. Using reference TRBV13 and TRBJ2-7 for the parts outside the CDR3, the full variable domain is AAGVIQSPRHLIKEKRETATLKCYPIPRHDTVYWYQQGPGQDPQFLISFYEKMQSDKGSIPDRFSAQQFSDYHSELNMSSLELGDSALYFCASSPHSGAGVPKYFGPGTRLTVT.

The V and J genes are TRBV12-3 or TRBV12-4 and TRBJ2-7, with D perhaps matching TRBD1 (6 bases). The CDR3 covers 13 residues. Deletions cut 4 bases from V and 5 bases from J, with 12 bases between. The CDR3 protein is CASSSPGDHEQYF. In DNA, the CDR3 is TGTGCCAGCAGTTCCCCAGGGGACCACGAGCAGTACTTC.

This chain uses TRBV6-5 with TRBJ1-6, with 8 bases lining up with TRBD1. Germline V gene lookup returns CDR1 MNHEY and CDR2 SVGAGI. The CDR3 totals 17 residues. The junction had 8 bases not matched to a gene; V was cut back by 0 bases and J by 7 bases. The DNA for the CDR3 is TGTGCCAGCAGTTACTCGACCGCAGGGGGCGGGAATTCACCCCTCCACTTT. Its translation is CASSYSTAGGGNSPLHF.

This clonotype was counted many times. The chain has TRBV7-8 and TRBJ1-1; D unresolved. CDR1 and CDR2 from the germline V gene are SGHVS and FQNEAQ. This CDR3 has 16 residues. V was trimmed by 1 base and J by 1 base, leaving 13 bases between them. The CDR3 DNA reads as TGTGCCAGCAGCTTAGTGCGGGGTCAAGGGAACACTGAAGCTTTCTTT. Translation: CASSLVRGQGNTEAFF.